This T cell receptor beta chain was retrieved from a study of neurological immune-mediated disorders. Per the germline V gene, CDR1 is MGHDK and CDR2 is SYGVNS. The CDR3 length is 15 residues. J was trimmed by 7 bases and V by 2 bases; bases with no gene match: 4. TCRdb recomputed calls from the 5' RACE reads with MiXCR, one row per CDR3 protein. Altogether 30,000 to 50,000 distinct CDR3 sequences are present, approximately 7.2% being singletons, with the ten largest covering 5.5% to 6%. This clonotype was counted ten times or more. The source of this sequence is a man aged 45-60 years in good health. The sample was CD4+ T cells from blood. The chain links TRBV25-1 to TRBJ2-5, with 13 bases that match TRBD2. The chain's CDR3 is CASSEPGLAGSTQYF. Here the CDR3 DNA reads TGTGCCAGCAGTGAACCGGGACTAGCGGGATCGACCCAGTACTTC.